The next 28 T cell receptor beta chains were all read from a single sample in a study of T cell responses to AZD1222 COVID-19 vaccine. The method was immunoSEQ multiplex PCR; TCRdb's version includes in-frame clones alone and lacks a portion of them. The table lists more than 70,000 clones, approximately 90% of them singletons. Sequenced material: peripheral blood, taken 28 days after the second AZD1222 dose. The receptors originated from an adult who received the AZD1222 COVID-19 vaccine.

The chain couples TRBV29-1 to TRBJ1-2; no clear D. Between the trimmed V and J ends, which lost 5 bases and 3 bases, there was a span of 7 bases. CDR1 and CDR2 from the germline V gene are SQVTM and ANQGSEA. CDR3 size: 11 residues. This CDR3 reads CSVLRDYGYTF. The CDR3 coding sequence is TGCAGCGTTTTGAGGGACTATGGCTACACCTTC.

This clone came up a few times. J is TRBJ1-1 and V is TRBV5-4, with D possibly matching TRBD1 (6 bases). Per germline, CDR1 SGHNT and CDR2 YYREEE (reference sequence). The ends were cut back, 1 base at V and 10 bases at J, with 14 bases in the middle. The CDR3 runs 13 residues. As DNA, the CDR3 is TGTGCCAGCAGCTTGACGGGGGCGCAATCAGCTTTCTTT. This codes for CASSLTGAQSAFF.

J is TRBJ1-2 and V is TRBV19; unclear D gene. Germline V gene data show CDR1 as LNHDA and CDR2 as SQIVND (reference sequence). The CDR3 totals 13 residues. Trimming removed 3 bases from V and 7 bases from J, with 12 bases in between. This CDR3 reads CASSINGVRGYTF. CDR3 nucleotide sequence: TGTGCCAGTAGTATCAATGGGGTACGTGGCTACACCTTC.

V usage is TRBV7-9 and J usage is TRBJ2-5; 8 bases are shared with TRBD1. Germline values: CDR1 SEHNR, CDR2 FQNEAQ (reference sequence). The J segment lost 4 bases and the V segment lost 5 bases, leaving 6 bases of the junction unmatched. The CDR3 length is 14 residues. The CDR3: CASSVGTGVETQYF. For the CDR3, the DNA is TGTGCCAGCAGCGTCGGGACAGGAGTAGAGACCCAGTACTTC.

The V and J genes are TRBV18 and TRBJ2-5, with D maybe TRBD2 (5 bases). Per germline, CDR1 KGHSH and CDR2 LQKENI. This CDR3 has 13 amino acids. The germline V and J ends were trimmed by 7 bases and 2 bases, with 11 bases remaining between them. The CDR3 DNA sequence: TGTGCCAGCTTGGGCGGGCTACAAGAGACCCAGTACTTC. Translating it yields CASLGGLQETQYF.

The chain uses TRBV6-6 and TRBJ1-1; tentative D call: TRBD1 (6 bases). The CDR3 extends over 14 amino acids. Germline CDR1 MNHNY, CDR2 SVGAGI (reference sequence). Deletions cut 2 bases from V and 4 bases from J, with 11 bases between. This chain's CDR3 is CASSYAGEVTEAFF. The CDR3 DNA reads as TGTGCCAGCAGTTACGCAGGGGAGGTCACTGAAGCTTTCTTT.

This clone has only a few counts. The rearrangement joins TRBV4-2 to TRBJ1-3, with 8 nucleotides matching TRBD1. With 3 bases clipped from V and 3 bases from J, the junction kept 7 bases outside the gene matches. Germline V CDR1 and CDR2: LGHNA, YNFKEQ. This CDR3 spans 16 amino acids. The CDR3 sequence is CASSHKDREGGNTIYF. The CDR3 bases are TGTGCCAGCAGCCACAAGGACAGGGAGGGTGGAAACACCATATATTTT.

This clone was detected once. J is TRBJ2-7 and V is TRBV4-1; the match to TRBD1 covers 8 bases. The CDR3 has 15 amino acids. The germline V gene encodes CDR1 MGHRA and CDR2 YSYEKL. The trim removed 3 bases at V and 1 base at J, leaving 5 bases unmatched. The CDR3 nucleotides are TGCGCCAGCAGCCACACCGGGACAGGATCCTACGAGCAGTACTTC. Translation: CASSHTGTGSYEQYF.

The chain couples TRBV18 to TRBJ2-1; no reliable D call. V lost 2 bases, J lost 9 bases, and 14 bases lay in between. The germline V gene has CDR1 KGHSH and CDR2 LQKENI. The CDR3 length is 14 residues. The CDR3 here is CASSPASTHPEQFF. CDR3 in DNA: TGTGCCAGCTCACCAGCCTCTACGCATCCTGAGCAGTTCTTC.

The chain has TRBV7-2 and TRBJ2-2; D gene uncertain. CDR1 SGHTA and CDR2 FQGNSA come from the germline V gene. Trimming removed 2 bases from V and 1 base from J, with 8 bases in between. This CDR3 spans 15 amino acids. The DNA of the CDR3 is TGTGCCAGCAGCTTATCCAGCAGGAACACCGGGGAGCTGTTTTTT. It is translated as CASSLSSRNTGELFF.

This chain links TRBV4-2 with TRBJ2-7; 14 bases agree with TRBD2. The CDR3 contains 15 residues. Germline CDR1 LGHNA, CDR2 YNFKEQ. The V gene end was trimmed by 4 bases and the J gene end by 4 bases; junction bases not matched to a gene: 3. CDR3 in amino acids: CASSRGLAGAYEQYF. The CDR3, as DNA: TGTGCCAGCAGCCGGGGACTAGCGGGAGCGTACGAGCAGTACTTC.

The chain combines TRBV4-2 with TRBJ2-5; 14 bases align to TRBD2. Germline V gene data show CDR1 as LGHNA and CDR2 as YNFKEQ. Unmatched junction bases numbered 10, after V lost 0 bases and J lost 4 bases. The CDR3 has 19 residues. The CDR3: CASSQERGTSGSVRETQYF. In nucleotides, the CDR3 is TGTGCCAGCAGCCAAGAAAGGGGGACTAGCGGGAGTGTGCGAGAGACCCAGTACTTC.

J is TRBJ1-2 and V is TRBV6-5; 8 positions agree with TRBD1. The CDR3 has 15 residues. Germline CDR1 reads MNHEY; CDR2 reads SVGAGI. V lost 2 bases and J lost 4; bases outside the gene matches: 6. CDR3 nucleotide sequence: TGTGCCAGCAGTTACCTGGGCGACAGGGGCTATGGCTACACCTTC. It translates to CASSYLGDRGYGYTF.

For the CDR3, the DNA is TGTGCCAGCACCCTTAGCGGGAGTCGCACAGATACGCAGTATTTT. This codes for CASTLSGSRTDTQYF. The chain uses TRBV28 and TRBJ2-3; 9 positions match TRBD2. J gave up 1 base and V 7 bases, and 6 bases lay outside the gene matches. CDR3 length: 15 residues. CDR1 is MDHEN and CDR2 is SYDVKM in the germline V gene. Together with reference TRBV28 and TRBJ2-3, the CDR3 gives the full variable domain: DVKVTQSSRYLVKRTGEKVFLECVQDMDHENMFWYRQDPGLGLRLIYFSYDVKMKEKGDIPEGYSVSREKKERFSLILESASTNQTSMYLCASTLSGSRTDTQYFGPGTRLTVL.

This clone was counted a single time. V usage is TRBV10-3 and J usage is TRBJ2-1; TRBD1 agrees at 7 bases. This CDR3 has 12 amino acids. Germline trimming cut 8 bases from V and 5 bases from J; bases unmatched to any gene: 3. The germline V gene encodes CDR1 ENHRY and CDR2 SYGVKD. The CDR3 coding sequence is TGTGCCATCGCCGACAGGGACAATGAGCAGTTCTTC. Protein sequence: CAIADRDNEQFF.

The chain combines TRBV7-3 with TRBJ2-1, with a tentative D call TRBD1 (6 bases). Trimming left V 2 bases short and J 5 bases short, with 19 bases between. Per germline, CDR1 SGHTA and CDR2 FQGTGA. The CDR3 totals 17 residues. CDR3 region: CASSLLPTGNRNNEQFF. In nucleotides, the CDR3 is TGTGCCAGCAGCTTATTACCCACAGGGAACAGAAACAATGAGCAGTTCTTC.

The chain is built from TRBV7-3 and TRBJ2-3; D not certain. The CDR3 covers 12 residues. V was cut by 3 bases and J by 6 bases, with 7 bases left in between. CDR1 is SGHTA and CDR2 is FQGTGA in the germline V gene. The CDR3 sequence is CASSFLGDTQYF. The DNA of the CDR3 is TGTGCCAGCAGCTTCCTTGGGGATACGCAGTATTTT.

This chain uses TRBV6-5 with TRBJ2-5; D remains ambiguous. The CDR3 has 14 amino acids. V was clipped by 0 bases and J by 2 bases, with 7 bases between them. Germline V lookup: CDR1 MNHEY, CDR2 SVGAGI. The CDR3 loop is CASSYSYRQETQYF. The CDR3 nucleotides read TGTGCCAGCAGTTACTCCTACAGACAAGAGACCCAGTACTTC.

This clone was seen a handful of times. V and J are TRBV4-1 and TRBJ1-2, with a weak D call TRBD1 (5 bases). Per the germline V gene, CDR1 is MGHRA and CDR2 is YSYEKL. CDR3 length equals 17 residues. V lost 1 base and J 2 bases, leaving 17 bases between the germline ends. The CDR3 spells CASSQVLGTITNYGYTF. CDR3 DNA: TGCGCCAGCAGCCAAGTATTAGGGACCATAACCAACTATGGCTACACCTTC.

The chain joins TRBV10-1 to TRBJ2-2, with 10 bases identical to TRBD2. Germline CDR1 and CDR2: WNHNN and SYGVQD (reference sequence). The CDR3 covers 18 residues. V was pared by 7 bases and J by 3 bases, with 14 bases of the junction left unmatched. The CDR3 spells CASKLRLAGAFDTGELFF. The CDR3 DNA follows: TGCGCCAGCAAACTGCGTCTAGCGGGAGCCTTCGACACCGGGGAGCTGTTTTTT.

The chain has TRBV7-8 and TRBJ2-3; 12 bases fit TRBD2. Germline trimming cut 8 bases from V and 0 bases from J; bases unmatched to any gene: 3. Germline V gene lookup returns CDR1 SGHVS and CDR2 FQNEAQ. The CDR3 extends over 15 amino acids. This chain's CDR3 is CASLGTSGSTDTQYF. CDR3 coding DNA: TGTGCCAGCTTGGGGACTAGCGGGAGCACAGATACGCAGTATTTT.

The V and J genes are TRBV7-9 and TRBJ2-7; TRBD1 matches at 9 bases. This CDR3 comprises 15 residues. Per the germline V gene, CDR1 is SEHNR and CDR2 is FQNEAQ (reference sequence). The V and J ends lost 4 bases and 4 bases, in that order; junction bases with no gene match: 8. CDR3 coding DNA: TGTGCCAGCAGCTCAACCGGGACAGGGATTTACGAGCAGTACTTC. Its translation: CASSSTGTGIYEQYF.

The gene calls are TRBV7-3 and TRBJ2-2; no clear D. Germline values: CDR1 SGHTA, CDR2 FQGTGA. This CDR3 contains 14 residues. V was clipped by 1 base and J by 6 bases, with 9 bases between them. The CDR3 sequence: CASSLSGWAGELFF. The CDR3 DNA reads TGTGCCAGCAGCTTAAGTGGGTGGGCCGGGGAGCTGTTTTTT.

This chain connects TRBV28 to TRBJ2-2, with D maybe TRBD1 (6 bases). Trimming cost V 4 bases and J 0 bases, with 12 bases left between them. Germline loops: CDR1 MDHEN, CDR2 SYDVKM. This CDR3 contains 16 residues. The DNA of the CDR3 is TGTGCCAGCAGTTCCGGACAGTTCGCGAACACCGGGGAGCTGTTTTTT. Translation: CASSSGQFANTGELFF.

The rearrangement uses TRBV14 and TRBJ2-2; D perhaps matches TRBD1 (6 bases). CDR3 length: 17 amino acids. Germline V gene lookup returns CDR1 SGHDN and CDR2 FVKESK. V was pared by 0 bases and J by 5 bases, with 16 bases between. The CDR3 reads CASSQEPGAGQTGELFF. CDR3 coding DNA: TGTGCCAGCAGCCAAGAACCAGGGGCTGGTCAGACCGGGGAGCTGTTTTTT.

This sequence joins TRBV28 and TRBJ2-3; maybe TRBD2 (6 bases). V was clipped by 7 bases and J by 2 bases, with 19 bases between them. Per germline, CDR1 MDHEN and CDR2 SYDVKM. The CDR3 consists of 16 residues. DNA for the CDR3: TGTGCCAGCACCCCGGGGGTGCAGCCAGACACAGATACGCAGTATTTT. It is translated as CASTPGVQPDTDTQYF.

The rearrangement joins TRBV7-2 to TRBJ1-2, with D unresolved. CDR1 and CDR2 from the germline V gene are SGHTA and FQGNSA. The CDR3 has 15 residues. V was shortened by 5 bases and J by 5 bases, with 18 bases between the two germline ends. CDR3 protein: CASSVDGNTGYGYTF. DNA for the CDR3: TGTGCCAGCAGCGTTGACGGGAATACTGGATATGGCTACACCTTC.

The CDR3 region has the DNA TGTGCCAGCAGCGTAGTTTATGGGCCGAACACTGAAGCTTTCTTT. Residues: CASSVVYGPNTEAFF. V is TRBV9 and J is TRBJ1-1; no clear D. The CDR3 is 15 residues long. Trimming cost V 0 bases and J 1 base, with 10 bases left between them. Germline V gene lookup returns CDR1 SGDLS and CDR2 YYNGEE.